Given below is one TCR beta chain in context. The method was immunoSEQ multiplex PCR; TCRdb's version includes in-frame clones alone and lacks a portion of them. The sample contains 250,000 to 350,000 clones, 85% to 90% of which appear only once. After removal of 7 bases from V and 2 bases from J, the junction contained 10 bases not matched to a gene. Looked up from germline, CDR1 is MNHEY and CDR2 is SMNVEV (reference sequence). The CDR3 is 16 amino acids. Self-reported history from a screening survey and questionnaire set each donor's cohort. The record originates from a study of blood T cell repertoires in COVID-19.

V is TRBV27 and J is TRBJ2-5, with TRBD2 matching over 10 bases. Sequencing used PBMCs or T cells enriched from blood (not recorded which). The origin of this receptor is a woman aged 55-69 years in a cohort exposed to, infected with or recovered from COVID-19 (not recorded which). CDR3 residues: CASTAGVAGGQETQYF. The CDR3 nucleotides are TGTGCCAGCACCGCGGGGGTAGCGGGAGGTCAAGAGACCCAGTACTTC.